This is a list of T cell receptor beta chains from one sample in a study of shared clonotypes between healthy human individuals. This table comes from immunoSEQ multiplex PCR, and its TCRdb copy is limited to in-frame clones, with some not included. The sample yields about 320,000 clones, around 87% seen once. Sequenced sample: memory CD8+ T cells sorted from blood. These receptors were obtained from a young man in good health. Both conserved end residues are part of each CDR3. Fields, in order: D gene, V gene, J gene, clone size, CDR3 protein, CDR3 DNA. The D gene is left open where the match is weak. Not every row has a clone size; where given, it reads once, few, many or a size class.

D: TRBD1
V: TRBV5-1
J: TRBJ1-1
size: -
CDR3: CASSLSGQPRDTEAFF
DNA: TGCGCCAGCAGCTTATCGGGACAGCCTAGGGACACTGAAGCTTTCTTT

D: TRBD1
V: TRBV7-9
J: TRBJ2-5
size: -
CDR3: CASSLRQGALMLETQYF
DNA: TGTGCCAGCAGCCTCAGACAGGGGGCTCTAATGCTGGAGACCCAGTACTTC

D: -
V: TRBV7-8
J: TRBJ2-7
size: -
CDR3: CASSPWARGYEQYF
DNA: TGTGCCAGCAGCCCCTGGGCGAGGGGGTACGAGCAGTACTTC

D: TRBD1
V: TRBV28
J: TRBJ2-2
size: -
CDR3: CASVSHWDRSYTGELFF
DNA: TGTGCCAGCGTTTCCCATTGGGACAGGAGTTACACCGGGGAGCTGTTTTTT

D: -
V: TRBV5-6
J: TRBJ2-7
size: -
CDR3: CASSLGRSYEQYF
DNA: TGTGCCAGCAGCTTGGGTCGGAGCTACGAGCAGTACTTC

D: TRBD1
V: TRBV7-2
J: TRBJ1-4
size: -
CDR3: CASSAGTVGTNEKLFF
DNA: TGTGCCAGCAGCGCCGGGACAGTGGGCACTAATGAAAAACTGTTTTTT

D: TRBD2
V: TRBV7-9
J: TRBJ2-7
size: -
CDR3: CASSLTAGGPRYEQYF
DNA: TGTGCCAGCAGCTTAACGGCGGGAGGGCCTCGCTACGAGCAGTACTTC

D: -
V: TRBV27
J: TRBJ1-5
size: -
CDR3: CASSPFSDQPQHF
DNA: TGTGCCAGCAGTCCTTTTAGTGATCAGCCCCAGCATTTT

D: TRBD1
V: TRBV27
J: TRBJ1-6
size: -
CDR3: CASSHDRAYNSPLHF
DNA: TGTGCCAGCAGTCACGACAGGGCCTATAATTCACCCCTCCACTTT

D: -
V: TRBV10-3
J: TRBJ1-1
size: once
CDR3: CAISEKLPGNTEAFF
DNA: TGTGCCATCAGTGAGAAACTACCCGGGAACACTGAAGCTTTCTTT

D: -
V: TRBV2
J: TRBJ1-6
size: -
CDR3: CASSGRSSYNSPLHF
DNA: TGTGCCAGCAGTGGTCGGAGCTCCTATAATTCACCCCTCCACTTT

D: -
V: TRBV27
J: TRBJ2-7
size: few
CDR3: CASSFNPTLAEQYF
DNA: TGTGCCAGCAGTTTTAACCCTACGTTAGCCGAGCAGTACTTC

D: -
V: TRBV9
J: TRBJ2-5
size: once
CDR3: CASSVNGGAKETQYF
DNA: TGTGCCAGCAGCGTAAATGGTGGGGCCAAAGAGACCCAGTACTTC

D: -
V: TRBV7-2
J: TRBJ2-3
size: -
CDR3: CASSFGRLAASTDTQYF
DNA: TGTGCCAGCAGCTTCGGAAGGCTAGCCGCTAGCACAGATACGCAGTATTTT

D: -
V: TRBV27
J: TRBJ1-6
size: -
CDR3: CASSLYIQGTGPLHF
DNA: TGTGCCAGCAGTTTATACATTCAGGGGACGGGACCCCTCCACTTT

D: -
V: TRBV28
J: TRBJ2-3
size: few
CDR3: CASSPRGADTDTQYF
DNA: TGTGCCAGCAGTCCCAGGGGGGCAGACACAGATACGCAGTATTTT

D: TRBD1
V: TRBV28
J: TRBJ1-3
size: -
CDR3: CASSLLGTGPGNTIYF
DNA: TGTGCCAGCAGTTTATTAGGGACAGGGCCTGGAAACACCATATATTTT

D: -
V: TRBV10-3
J: TRBJ2-1
size: -
CDR3: CAISDLWRERGNEQFF
DNA: TGTGCCATCAGTGACCTGTGGCGGGAGAGGGGGAATGAGCAGTTCTTC

D: TRBD2
V: TRBV6-1
J: TRBJ2-1
size: -
CDR3: CASSAGRGSGKYEQFF
DNA: TGTGCCAGCAGTGCTGGAAGGGGTAGCGGGAAATATGAGCAGTTCTTC

D: -
V: TRBV28
J: TRBJ2-6
size: -
CDR3: CASSLRGSSFGANVLTF
DNA: TGTGCCAGCAGTTTGCGGGGCTCGTCCTTTGGGGCCAACGTCCTGACTTTC

D: TRBD2
V: TRBV10-3
J: TRBJ2-5
size: -
CDR3: CAIRTSGRWSRETQYF
DNA: TGTGCCATTCGGACTAGCGGGAGGTGGTCGCGAGAGACCCAGTACTTC

D: -
V: TRBV7-9
J: TRBJ1-2
size: -
CDR3: CASSLSPVYGYTF
DNA: TGTGCCAGCAGCTTAAGTCCGGTTTATGGCTACACCTTC

D: -
V: TRBV7-9
J: TRBJ2-7
size: -
CDR3: CASSLTQAAYEQYF
DNA: TGTGCCAGCAGCTTAACCCAGGCAGCCTACGAGCAGTACTTC

D: -
V: TRBV2
J: TRBJ1-1
size: -
CDR3: CASSYLQGAEAFF
DNA: TGTGCCAGCAGCTACTTACAGGGAGCTGAAGCTTTCTTT

D: -
V: TRBV5-4
J: TRBJ1-4
size: few
CDR3: CASSLGMDGNEKLFF
DNA: TGTGCCAGCAGCCTCGGGATGGACGGTAATGAAAAACTGTTTTTT

D: -
V: TRBV27
J: TRBJ1-6
size: -
CDR3: CASSPGMQSPLHF
DNA: TGTGCCAGCAGTCCAGGGATGCAATCACCCCTCCACTTT

D: -
V: TRBV29-1
J: TRBJ1-1
size: few
CDR3: CSVLGGQRTEAFF
DNA: TGCAGCGTCTTAGGGGGGCAACGGACTGAAGCTTTCTTT

D: TRBD2
V: TRBV9
J: TRBJ2-7
size: -
CDR3: CASSTNPGLAEVYEQYF
DNA: TGTGCCAGCAGCACGAACCCAGGGCTAGCGGAAGTTTACGAGCAGTACTTC

D: -
V: TRBV6-1
J: TRBJ1-1
size: -
CDR3: CASSEQFPLNTEAFF
DNA: TGTGCCAGCAGTGAACAGTTCCCTTTGAACACTGAAGCTTTCTTT

D: TRBD1
V: TRBV5-5
J: TRBJ1-2
size: once
CDR3: CASSLGQGIYGYTF
DNA: TGTGCCAGCAGCTTGGGACAGGGGATCTATGGCTACACCTTC

D: -
V: TRBV10-2
J: TRBJ2-7
size: -
CDR3: CASKAIYEQYF
DNA: TGCGCCAGCAAAGCGATCTACGAGCAGTACTTC

D: TRBD2
V: TRBV4-1
J: TRBJ2-1
size: -
CDR3: CASSQGLAGARDEQFF
DNA: TGCGCCAGCAGCCAGGGACTAGCGGGAGCCCGTGATGAGCAGTTCTTC

D: -
V: TRBV28
J: TRBJ1-5
size: -
CDR3: CASSFSTWDQPQHF
DNA: TGTGCCAGCAGTTTCAGCACATGGGATCAGCCCCAGCATTTT

D: TRBD1
V: TRBV4-2
J: TRBJ2-1
size: few
CDR3: CASSQEQGSSYNEQFF
DNA: TGTGCCAGCAGCCAAGAACAGGGGAGCTCCTACAATGAGCAGTTCTTC

D: -
V: TRBV7-9
J: TRBJ1-5
size: -
CDR3: CASSLEGVQPQHF
DNA: TGTGCCAGCAGCTTAGAGGGGGTTCAGCCCCAGCATTTT

D: -
V: TRBV25-1
J: TRBJ1-4
size: -
CDR3: CASSEGEKLFF
DNA: TGTGCCAGCAGTGAGGGGGAGAAACTGTTTTTT

D: -
V: TRBV7-9
J: TRBJ2-5
size: -
CDR3: CASSYKSGKETQYF
DNA: TGTGCCAGCAGCTACAAATCAGGGAAGGAGACCCAGTACTTC

D: -
V: TRBV7-9
J: TRBJ2-1
size: -
CDR3: CASSLAPGNVMNNEQFF
DNA: TGTGCCAGCAGCTTAGCTCCGGGAAATGTGATGAACAATGAGCAGTTCTTC

D: TRBD2
V: TRBV7-8
J: TRBJ2-7
size: -
CDR3: CASSHLTGGFGEQYF
DNA: TGTGCCAGCAGCCACTTGACGGGAGGGTTTGGCGAGCAGTACTTC

D: -
V: TRBV10-3
J: TRBJ2-1
size: -
CDR3: CAISELPGVGSSYSYNEQFF
DNA: TGTGCCATCAGTGAGTTGCCAGGGGTCGGTTCTTCCTACTCCTACAATGAGCAGTTCTTC

D: TRBD1
V: TRBV6-5
J: TRBJ2-5
size: -
CDR3: CASSYRDRGETQYF
DNA: TGTGCCAGCAGTTACAGAGACAGGGGAGAGACCCAGTACTTC

D: -
V: TRBV20-1
J: TRBJ1-1
size: -
CDR3: CSALEAFF
DNA: TGCAGTGCCCTAGAAGCTTTCTTT

D: -
V: TRBV19
J: TRBJ1-1
size: -
CDR3: CASSKSSKGMNTEAFF
DNA: TGTGCCAGTAGTAAGTCGAGTAAAGGAATGAACACTGAAGCTTTCTTT

D: -
V: TRBV5-1
J: TRBJ2-7
size: -
CDR3: CASSGTQSYEQYF
DNA: TGCGCCAGTTCCGGGACGCAGTCCTACGAGCAGTACTTC

D: -
V: TRBV2
J: TRBJ1-3
size: -
CDR3: CASSEVAAGISGNTIYF
DNA: TGTGCCAGCAGTGAAGTCGCTGCAGGGATATCTGGAAACACCATATATTTT

D: -
V: TRBV9
J: TRBJ1-3
size: few
CDR3: CASSPQGGGNTIYF
DNA: TGTGCCAGCAGCCCTCAAGGGGGTGGAAACACCATATATTTT

D: TRBD2
V: TRBV5-5
J: TRBJ2-7
size: -
CDR3: CASSLIPGGYEQYF
DNA: TGTGCCAGCAGCTTGATACCGGGAGGGTACGAGCAGTACTTC